This T cell receptor (beta chain) originates from a study of tumor and adjacent non-tumor tissue in lung cancer. Whole-study context: The patients, approximately 9 men and 5 women, were roughly 30 to 85 with stage I to III disease. Study-wide results and caveats: In normal lung, the top 100 clones were significantly more dominant than in tumor. Compared with tumor, normal lung showed significantly lower TCR diversity.

In its sample, this clonotype was seen many times. Its antigen remains unknown. TCRbeta libraries were built with three rounds of nested PCR, modified from ARM-PCR. TCRdb called the multiplex PCR reads again in MiXCR, with one record for every CDR3 protein. The repertoire has 40,000 to 50,000 distinct CDR3 sequences, less than 70% of them found once; the top ten carry over 25%. This sample's RNA came from whole unsorted tissue. The normal lung tissue was taken more than 3 cm from the tumor edge. Donors were chemotherapy-naive, newly diagnosed lung cancer surgical patients in China, August–late 2014. V dropped 7 bases and J dropped 7 bases, with 20 bases sitting between them. Germline CDR1 and CDR2: MNHNS and SASEGT. CDR3 length equals 14 residues.

Input material: distant non-tumor lung tissue. The chain employs TRBV6-1 and TRBJ2-7; tentatively, D is TRBD2 (6 bases). This TCR was sampled from a woman between 65 and 79 years old with non-small cell lung cancer. CDR3 amino acids: CASTKGDGAGEQYF. CDR3 coding DNA: TGTGCCAGCACCAAAGGGGACGGCGCGGGGGAGCAGTACTTC.